The rows below give T cell receptor beta chains drawn from one sample of a study of early T cells in non-severe SARS-CoV-2 infection. From the 5' RACE reads, TCRdb called clonotypes with MiXCR, one entry per CDR3 protein. The data show over 30,000 distinct CDR3 sequences, around 5.7% seen once. Input material: whole blood. Receptor source: an adult who was a healthcare worker with PCR-confirmed SARS-CoV-2 infection or an uninfected control (not recorded which). CDR3s include the opening cysteine and the closing phenylalanine or tryptophan. The D gene is left open where the match is weak. The size entry is marked missing in some rows and otherwise reads once, few, many or a size class.

size	D	J	length	V	DNA	CDR3
many	.	TRBJ2-7	13	TRBV28	TGTGCCAGCAGTTTAGTTTCCCCCCACGAGCAGTACTTC	CASSLVSPHEQYF
.	.	TRBJ2-7	9	TRBV20-1	TGCAGTGCTGCCTACGAGCAGTACTTC	CSAAYEQYF
few	TRBD1	TRBJ1-5	16	TRBV6-1	TGTGCCAGCATTCCCGGACAGGGGACTACCAGGCAGCCCCAGCATTTT	CASIPGQGTTRQPQHF
many	.	TRBJ1-4	14	TRBV6-1	TGTGCCACCCCGCCGGAAACGACTAATGAAAAACTGTTTTTT	CATPPETTNEKLFF
many	TRBD2	TRBJ2-1	13	TRBV6-2/TRBV6-3	TGTGCCAGCAGGAAACGACTAGCGGAAGAGCAGTTCTTC	CASRKRLAEEQFF
few	TRBD1	TRBJ2-1	16	TRBV9	TGTGCCAGCAGCTCCTCCGAGGGGGCAGGTTATAGGGAGCAGTTCTTC	CASSSSEGAGYREQFF
many	TRBD2	TRBJ2-2	15	TRBV29-1	TGCAGCGTTGAAGATCGCGGGAGGGCCGACGGGGAGCTGTTTTTT	CSVEDRGRADGELFF
many	.	TRBJ2-2	16	TRBV11-2	TGTGCCAGCAGCCGAGGGGGCCGAGGAGGGACCGGGGAGCTGTTTTTT	CASSRGGRGGTGELFF
many	.	TRBJ1-6	15	TRBV30	TGTGCCTGGAGTGTTAGGGGACTCTATAATTCACCCCTCCACTTT	CAWSVRGLYNSPLHF
few	.	TRBJ1-1	15	TRBV4-1	TGCGCCAGCAGCCAAGAGGGTTTAAGGGACACTGAAGCTTTCTTT	CASSQEGLRDTEAFF
many	.	TRBJ1-4	16	TRBV7-6	TGTGCCAGCAGCTCAACGGGTAGTGCAACTAATGAAAAACTGTTTTTT	CASSSTGSATNEKLFF
.	.	TRBJ2-1	12	TRBV12-3/TRBV12-4	TGTGCCAACAGGGCGGGAGATGTCGGGCAGTTCTTC	CANRAGDVGQFF
many	.	TRBJ1-2	15	TRBV28	TGTGCCAGCAGTTTAAATCTCCGGAACGGCCATGGCTACACCTTC	CASSLNLRNGHGYTF
medium-sized	.	TRBJ1-5	13	TRBV19	TGTGCCAGTAGTACCACCAGGGACCAGCCCCAGCATTTT	CASSTTRDQPQHF
many	TRBD2	TRBJ2-7	17	TRBV20-1	TGCAGTGCTAGAGATCTCGCGGGGGGGACGGATTACTACGAGCAGTACTTC	CSARDLAGGTDYYEQYF
many	TRBD1	TRBJ2-7	14	TRBV27	TGTGCCAGCAGTTTAGACAGGGTACCGAACGAGCAGTACTTC	CASSLDRVPNEQYF
many	.	TRBJ2-1	16	TRBV4-1	TGCGCCAGCAGCCAACCGCGACAGAGATTATACAATGAGCAGTTCTTC	CASSQPRQRLYNEQFF
many	TRBD1	TRBJ2-7	15	TRBV5-1	TGCGCCAGCAGCTACTCGACAGGGGGCTTTAGCGAGCAGTACTTC	CASSYSTGGFSEQYF
many	.	TRBJ1-3	16	TRBV6-4	TGTGCCAGCAGTGACGAAGCCAGTTCCTCTGAAAACACCATATATTTT	CASSDEASSSENTIYF
many	.	TRBJ2-1	14	TRBV19	TGTGCCAGTAGTAGCCAGAGCTCCTACAATGAGCAGTTCTTC	CASSSQSSYNEQFF
many	TRBD1	TRBJ2-7	15	TRBV11-2	TGTGCCAGCAGCTTAGGGACAGGGGGCCTGTACGAGCAGTACTTC	CASSLGTGGLYEQYF
many	TRBD1	TRBJ2-5	13	TRBV14	TGTGCCAGCAGACACAGGGGGGAGGAGACCCAGTACTTC	CASRHRGEETQYF
many	TRBD2	TRBJ2-2	19	TRBV12-5	TGTGCTAGTGGTTTGGCCTCACTCGGGACTAGCGGGAGAACCGGGGAGCTGTTTTTT	CASGLASLGTSGRTGELFF
many	TRBD1	TRBJ2-7	15	TRBV7-6	TGTGCCAGCAGCTTAGGATCAGACAGGGCGGACGAGCAGTACTTC	CASSLGSDRADEQYF
many	.	TRBJ1-5	16	TRBV28	TGTGCCAGCAGGGCAGGCGACGAATATAGCAATCAGCCCCAGCATTTT	CASRAGDEYSNQPQHF
.	.	TRBJ1-1	12	TRBV24-1	TGTGCCACCAGTGACGGGTTAACTGAAGCTTTCTTT	CATSDGLTEAFF
few	TRBD1	TRBJ2-6	18	TRBV19	TGTGCCAGTAGTATAGGCGGACAGGGTAACTCTGGGGCCAACGTCCTGACTTTC	CASSIGGQGNSGANVLTF
few	.	TRBJ1-3	14	TRBV29-1	TGCAGCGTTGGGGACGAAGCCTCTGGAAACACCATATATTTT	CSVGDEASGNTIYF
many	.	TRBJ1-1	13	TRBV20-1	TGCAGTGCTAGAGACGGGGGGCGGTATCTAGCTTTCTTT	CSARDGGRYLAFF
many	.	TRBJ1-1	14	TRBV7-9	TGTGCCAGCAGCCAAACCGCAGGGTCGGACGAAGCTTTCTTT	CASSQTAGSDEAFF
many	.	TRBJ2-1	15	TRBV9	TGTGCCAGCAGCGTAGGGGCGGGACCCAACAATGAGCAGTTCTTC	CASSVGAGPNNEQFF
many	TRBD1	TRBJ1-6	14	TRBV12-3/TRBV12-4	TGTGCCAGCAGTTATTCAGGGGGCATTTCACCCCTCCACTTT	CASSYSGGISPLHF
many	TRBD1	TRBJ2-3	16	TRBV5-1	TGCGCCAGCAGCACAGGAAAGGACAGGGTCACAGATACGCAGTATTTT	CASSTGKDRVTDTQYF
many	.	TRBJ1-6	13	TRBV7-9	TGTGCCAGCAGCGAGACAGTGTTCTCACCCCTCCACTTT	CASSETVFSPLHF
many	.	TRBJ2-7	12	TRBV27	TGTGCCAGCAGCCGACTAGGGTACGAGCAGTACTTC	CASSRLGYEQYF
.	TRBD2	TRBJ2-2	15	TRBV5-1	TGCGCCAGCAGCTTGGGACTAGCGGGGACCGGGGAGCTGTTTTTT	CASSLGLAGTGELFF
.	.	TRBJ2-2	12	TRBV7-3	TGTGCCAGCAGCCAACTGGGCGGGGAGCTGTTTTTT	CASSQLGGELFF
many	TRBD1	TRBJ1-2	15	TRBV28	TGTGCCAGCAGTGCCCCCACAGGGGAGAACTATGGCTACACCTTC	CASSAPTGENYGYTF
many	.	TRBJ2-3	18	TRBV6-5	TGTGCCAGCAGCCGAAGGGCATCACTAGCTCCGAGCACAGATACGCAGTATTTT	CASSRRASLAPSTDTQYF
few	.	TRBJ2-1	16	TRBV20-1	TGCAGTGCTAGAGATCTAGTCGGGAGAGGCTACAATGAGCAGTTCTTC	CSARDLVGRGYNEQFF
many	.	TRBJ2-1	13	TRBV19	TGTGCCAGTAGTATTGGATCCTACAATGAGCAGTTCTTC	CASSIGSYNEQFF
many	.	TRBJ2-1	14	TRBV12-3/TRBV12-4	TGTGCCAGCAGTTTAGGGGCGGGATACAATGAGCAGTTCTTC	CASSLGAGYNEQFF
.	.	TRBJ2-7	13	TRBV6-6	TGTGCCAGCAGTTCAGAGGATTCCTACGAGCAGTACTTC	CASSSEDSYEQYF
.	.	TRBJ2-7	14	TRBV10-3	TGTGCCATCAGAAAAGGGGCTAGTACTAACGAGCAGTACTTC	CAIRKGASTNEQYF